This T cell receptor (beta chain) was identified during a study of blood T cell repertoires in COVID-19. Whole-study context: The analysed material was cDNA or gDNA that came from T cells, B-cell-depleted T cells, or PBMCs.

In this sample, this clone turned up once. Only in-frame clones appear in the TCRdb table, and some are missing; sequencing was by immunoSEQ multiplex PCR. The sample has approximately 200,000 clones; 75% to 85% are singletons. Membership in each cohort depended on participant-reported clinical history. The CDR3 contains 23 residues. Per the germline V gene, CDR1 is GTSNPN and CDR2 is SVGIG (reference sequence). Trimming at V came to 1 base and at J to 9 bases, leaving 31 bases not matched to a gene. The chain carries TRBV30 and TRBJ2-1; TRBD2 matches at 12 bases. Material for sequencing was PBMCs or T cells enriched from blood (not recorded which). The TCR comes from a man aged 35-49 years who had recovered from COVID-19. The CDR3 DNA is TGTGCCTGGAGTGCAGAGGGTCAACGGGCTAGCGGGAGGGCCGCTAGTTTTTTTGTTGAGCAGTTCTTC. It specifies CAWSAEGQRASGRAASFFVEQFF.